Listed below are T cell receptor beta chains from one sample, sequenced in a study of T cell repertoires in cytomegalovirus infection. One entry per CDR3 protein results from TCRdb running MiXCR on the reads. The sample has some 450,000 distinct CDR3 sequences; roughly 31% are singletons. Sequencing input: PBMCs. These receptors came from a human donor in good health (CMV status not recorded). Some clones in this sample may be carry-over from other donors' samples. The CDR3 runs from the conserved cysteine through the conserved F or W.

J: TRBJ2-7
V: TRBV29-1
CDR3: CSVDGGGYEQYF

J: TRBJ2-1
V: TRBV2
CDR3: CASNGQRASGGSRRPYREQFF

J: TRBJ2-7
V: TRBV5-4
CDR3: CASSYSRPVRVYEQYF

J: TRBJ1-2
V: TRBV24-1
CDR3: CATSPGDRGAVAGYTF

J: TRBJ2-3
V: TRBV7-9
CDR3: CASSSGQYTDTQYF

J: TRBJ2-5
V: TRBV6-5
CDR3: CASRWQGRGETQYF

J: TRBJ2-2
V: TRBV20-1
CDR3: CSASKGPGTGELFF

J: TRBJ2-1
V: TRBV27
CDR3: CASMGAYNEQFF

J: TRBJ1-5
V: TRBV7-2
CDR3: CASKTSQGSNQPQHF

J: TRBJ1-3
V: TRBV7-2
CDR3: CASSRQGYTIYF

J: TRBJ2-3
V: TRBV20-1
CDR3: CSARNGAGANINTQYF

J: TRBJ1-5
V: TRBV7-8
CDR3: CDSSSSGDGNQPQHF

J: TRBJ2-7
V: TRBV19
CDR3: CASSNRAYEQYF

J: TRBJ2-1
V: TRBV7-9
CDR3: CASRPGLAGGPMRYNEQFF

J: TRBJ1-5
V: TRBV12-3/TRBV12-4
CDR3: CASSSPGGVNQPQHF

J: TRBJ2-3
V: TRBV20-1
CDR3: CSGLLTDTQYF

J: TRBJ2-3
V: TRBV7-2
CDR3: CASSLRGDRGDTQYF

J: TRBJ2-5
V: TRBV14
CDR3: CASSQDKQALRMETQYF

J: TRBJ1-6
V: TRBV7-6
CDR3: CASSLRQFGGSPLHF

J: TRBJ2-3
V: TRBV5-4
CDR3: CASSHGLAGDTDTQYF

J: TRBJ1-5
V: TRBV6-1
CDR3: CASSEGHAHGYQPQHF

J: TRBJ2-7
V: TRBV27
CDR3: CASRRGGGQTYEQYF

J: TRBJ1-6
V: TRBV4-1
CDR3: CASSQDSGQGANNSPLHF

J: TRBJ2-7
V: TRBV15
CDR3: CATSAQSGTRTVYEQYF

J: TRBJ1-1
V: TRBV28
CDR3: CASSKGDRENTEAFF

J: TRBJ1-5
V: TRBV15
CDR3: CATSRDGVGWGPQHF

J: TRBJ1-1
V: TRBV12-3/TRBV12-4
CDR3: CASSDYTEAFF

J: TRBJ1-5
V: TRBV6-6
CDR3: CASRPPTGLDQPQHF

J: TRBJ1-5
V: TRBV20-1
CDR3: CSVSKGRQHF

J: TRBJ1-5
V: TRBV6-1
CDR3: CASSRVQPQHF

J: TRBJ1-2
V: TRBV4-1
CDR3: CASSQPRDQPFGYTF

J: TRBJ2-1
V: TRBV5-1
CDR3: CASSLRLAGGRENEQFF